This TCR beta chain was retrieved from a study of blood T cell repertoires in COVID-19. This clone occurred a few times. Participants were aged roughly 18 to 89 years from roughly 26 US areas. Clinical histories supplied by participants themselves formed the basis of cohort assignment. Symptom resolution, clearance, or two negative PCRs marked donors in Cohort 3 as recovered. V was trimmed by 4 bases and J by 0 bases, leaving 6 bases between them. This CDR3 is built from 13 residues. In germline, CDR1 is MNHEY, CDR2 SMNVEV (reference sequence). Sequencing was performed with immunoSEQ multiplex PCR; in TCRdb, only in-frame clones are kept and a portion is missing. The table has around 300,000 clones, about 85% seen once.

The TCR comes from a woman between 50 and 59 years old who had recovered from COVID-19. This chain connects TRBV27 to TRBJ1-2; no clear D gene. Sequenced sample: PBMCs or T cells enriched from blood (not recorded which). The CDR3 spells CASSSGPNYGYTF. CDR3 DNA sequence: TGTGCCAGCAGTTCGGGTCCTAACTATGGCTACACCTTC.